Following are 7 T cell receptor beta chains from one sample sequenced in a study of blood T cell repertoires in COVID-19. Sequencing was performed with immunoSEQ multiplex PCR; in TCRdb, only in-frame clones are kept and a portion is missing. The repertoire holds roughly 48,000 clones, approximately 93% seen once, with approximately 1% in the top ten. Specimen: peripheral blood. The receptors derive from a man aged 60 to 69 with COVID-19, enrolled during active disease.

This clone was counted only a few times. The chain has TRBV7-9 and TRBJ2-7, with TRBD1 matching over 10 bases. This CDR3 is built from 14 residues. With 5 bases clipped from V and 3 bases from J, the junction kept 4 bases outside the gene matches. CDR1 and CDR2 (germline): SEHNR, FQNEAQ (reference sequence). The CDR3 reads CASSTGTGVYEQYF. Here the CDR3 DNA reads TGTGCCAGCAGCACCGGGACAGGGGTCTACGAGCAGTACTTC.

The chain couples TRBV9 to TRBJ1-4, with D perhaps TRBD1 (6 bases). CDR1 is SGDLS, CDR2 YYNGEE, per germline. V gave up 4 bases and J gave up 0 bases, with 10 bases separating them. The CDR3 length is 15 residues. The CDR3 bases are TGTGCCAGCAGCTCACAGGGTTCAACTAATGAAAAACTGTTTTTT. It translates to CASSSQGSTNEKLFF.

The V and J genes are TRBV7-2 and TRBJ2-1; TRBD2 matches at 8 bases. The CDR3 consists of 15 residues. The germline V gene has CDR1 SGHTA and CDR2 FQGNSA. V shed 10 bases, J shed 7 bases, and the junction held 15 bases outside the gene matches. This CDR3 reads CATGRYSGSVNEQFF. The CDR3 DNA is TGTGCCACTGGCCGCTACAGCGGGAGTGTGAATGAGCAGTTCTTC.

The chain recombines TRBV5-3 with TRBJ1-2, with D unresolved. TRBV5-3 is given ORF status, its function remaining uncertain. The CDR3 has 13 residues. V was trimmed by 1 base and J by 2 bases, leaving 6 bases between them. The chain's CDR3 is CARSLPGNYGYTF. DNA for the CDR3: TGTGCCAGAAGCTTGCCGGGAAACTATGGCTACACCTTC.

In this sample, this clone turned up once. One junction end does not reproduce the germline sequence, and a read error may be involved. This chain links TRBV7-7 with TRBJ1-4; 8 bases are shared with TRBD1. This CDR3 comprises 15 residues. Germline CDR1 and CDR2: SSHAT and FNYEAQ (reference sequence). The DNA of the CDR3 is TGTGCTAGCAGCTTAAATTCAGGGGGCGGTGAAAAACTGTTTTTT. It is translated as CASSLNSGGGEKLFF.

This chain connects TRBV9 to TRBJ2-1, with 9 bases aligning to TRBD2. J gave up 8 bases and V 3 bases, and 6 bases lay outside the gene matches. The CDR3 is made up of 14 amino acids. The germline V gene encodes CDR1 SGDLS and CDR2 YYNGEE. CDR3 in DNA: TGTGCCAGCAGCGATGTGGGACTAGCTGATGAGCAGTTCTTC. This gives the protein CASSDVGLADEQFF.

The chain carries TRBV7-8 and TRBJ2-7; no clear D. This CDR3 region has 14 residues. CDR1 is SGHVS, CDR2 FQNEAQ, per germline. The V end lost 5 bases, the J end lost 2 bases, and 13 bases lay between the germline ends. The CDR3 is CASSASSSAYEQYF. The CDR3 DNA is TGTGCCAGCAGCGCCAGTTCCAGCGCCTACGAGCAGTACTTC.